What follows describes a single TCR beta chain. This record comes from a study of blood T cell repertoires in COVID-19. Study details: In each case, the material was cDNA or gDNA derived from T cells, B-cell-depleted T cells, or PBMCs.

The CDR3 has 15 residues. Between the trimmed V and J ends, which lost 4 bases and 7 bases, there was a span of 15 bases. Per the germline V gene, CDR1 is SGHRS and CDR2 is YFSETQ. Per the study methods: Using reference gene primer amplification, nucleated cell counts were estimated. Method: immunoSEQ multiplex PCR; TCRdb's copy keeps in-frame clones and lacks some. V, J and clone size derive from that table, while D and trimming were established from the DNA sequence. The sample has about 160,000 clones, 80% to 90% seen once; the top ten hold 3.9%. The clonotype was recovered from a woman aged 55-69 years who had recovered from COVID-19. This chain uses TRBV5-1 with TRBJ1-6; D may be TRBD1 (5 bases). The sample taken for sequencing was peripheral blood. This CDR3 is CASSPDGPGNSPLHF. Written as DNA, the CDR3 is TGCGCCAGCAGCCCGGACGGCCCAGGGAATTCACCCCTCCACTTT.